Below are 14 T cell receptor beta chains sequenced from a single sample in a study of shared clonotypes between healthy human individuals. Here immunoSEQ multiplex PCR was the method, and the copy in TCRdb shows in-frame clones only, minus some. Of about 670,000 clones listed, roughly 78% were seen once; the top ten hold 1.5% to 2%. Material for sequencing was memory CD4+ T cells sorted from blood. The subset: CD45RA-negative fraction. All receptors derive from a woman aged 30 to 39 in good health.

This clone appeared a few times. The chain has TRBV19 and TRBJ1-1; no definite D call. Per the germline V gene, CDR1 is LNHDA and CDR2 is SQIVND (reference sequence). Trimming removed 3 bases from V and 2 bases from J, with 10 bases in between. CDR3 length: 14 amino acids. The CDR3 sequence is CASSILAQNTEAFF. CDR3 coding DNA: TGTGCCAGTAGTATCTTAGCGCAAAACACTGAAGCTTTCTTT. Together with reference TRBV19 and TRBJ1-1, the CDR3 gives the full variable domain: DGGITQSPKYLFRKEGQNVTLSCEQNLNHDAMYWYRQDPGQGLRLIYYSQIVNDFQKGDIAEGYSVSREKKESFPLTVTSAQKNPTAFYLCASSILAQNTEAFFGQGTRLTVV.

The chain is built from TRBV4-1 and TRBJ1-2; TRBD1 agrees at 10 bases. The CDR3 extends over 13 amino acids. The V gene end was trimmed by 10 bases and the J gene end by 4 bases; junction bases not matched to a gene: 6. Germline lookup yields CDR1 MGHRA and CDR2 YSYEKL. The CDR3 reads CATKGQGTYGYTF. CDR3 in DNA: TGCGCCACCAAGGGACAGGGGACCTATGGCTACACCTTC.

V and J are TRBV5-1 and TRBJ2-1; 9 bases line up with TRBD2. V was clipped by 4 bases and J by 2 bases; unmatched bases: 4. This CDR3 comprises 15 residues. CDR1 is SGHRS and CDR2 is YFSETQ in the germline V gene. CDR3 sequence reads: CASSHASGAYNEQFF. CDR3 bases: TGCGCCAGCAGCCATGCTAGCGGGGCCTACAATGAGCAGTTCTTC.

The V and J genes are TRBV5-8 and TRBJ1-2; D call uncertain. Germline loops: CDR1 SGHTS, CDR2 YDEGEE. This CDR3 is 13 amino acids long. V shed 0 bases and J shed 3 bases, with 6 bases lying between them. For the CDR3, the DNA is TGTGCCAGCAGCTTGGTTTTGGACTATGGCTACACCTTC. Translated, it gives CASSLVLDYGYTF.

The chain links TRBV10-3 to TRBJ2-7; 12 nucleotides agree with TRBD2. CDR3 size: 15 residues. The V gene end was trimmed by 3 bases and the J gene end by 6 bases; junction bases not matched to a gene: 6. Germline V gene sequence: CDR1 ENHRY, CDR2 SYGVKD. DNA of the CDR3: TGTGCCATCAGTGAATCACTAGCGGGAGGTAGCGAGCAGTACTTC. Its translation: CAISESLAGGSEQYF.

This chain links TRBV5-1 with TRBJ2-2; a weak D match, TRBD2 (5 bases). CDR1 and CDR2 (germline): SGHRS, YFSETQ. Trimming pared 3 bases from V and 2 bases from J, leaving 8 bases between. The CDR3 consists of 14 residues. CDR3 in DNA: TGCGCCAGCAGCTCCGGGAAAAACACCGGGGAGCTGTTTTTT. Translated, it gives CASSSGKNTGELFF.

The chain recombines TRBV27 with TRBJ1-1; 9 bases map to TRBD1. There are 16 residues in the CDR3. Trimming cost V 5 bases and J 1 base; bases outside gene matches: 8. Germline assignment: CDR1 MNHEY and CDR2 SMNVEV (reference sequence). CDR3 in amino acids: CASSVDRGRRNTEAFF. CDR3 nucleotides: TGTGCCAGCAGTGTTGACAGGGGGAGGCGGAACACTGAAGCTTTCTTT.

This clone was observed a few times. V gene TRBV28 combines with J gene TRBJ2-7; perhaps TRBD2 as D (7 bases). The CDR3 totals 15 residues. Trimming stripped 5 bases from V and 1 base from J, with 15 bases between. CDR1 is MDHEN, CDR2 SYDVKM, per germline. CDR3 sequence: CASSPGGGSSYEQYF. The CDR3 coding sequence is TGTGCCAGCAGTCCGGGGGGCGGGAGTTCCTACGAGCAGTACTTC.

CDR3 residues: CASSLGVAGAVAGELFF. CDR3 nucleotides: TGTGCCAGCAGCTTAGGCGTAGCGGGAGCGGTGGCCGGGGAGCTGTTTTTT. The rearrangement uses TRBV11-2 and TRBJ2-2; 9 bases match TRBD2. The trim removed 1 base at V and 6 bases at J, leaving 9 bases unmatched. Germline V gene sequence: CDR1 SGHAT, CDR2 FQNNGV. This CDR3 contains 17 residues.

This clone was seen only a few times. The chain uses TRBV6-1 and TRBJ2-2; TRBD2 agrees at 7 bases. CDR1 is MNHNS and CDR2 is SASEGT in the germline V gene. The junction had 7 bases not matched to a gene; V was cut back by 2 bases and J by 7 bases. The CDR3 loop spans 15 amino acids. The CDR3 protein is CASSETAGEVGELFF. CDR3 in DNA: TGTGCCAGCAGTGAAACGGCGGGAGAGGTCGGGGAGCTGTTTTTT.

This clone turned up a few times. The rearrangement links TRBV5-4 to TRBJ1-3; no reliable D call. The germline CDR1 and CDR2 sequences are SGHNT and YYREEE (reference sequence). The CDR3 covers 14 residues. V lost 1 base and J lost 4, with 9 bases in between. The CDR3 loop is CASSLNTIGNTIYF. The DNA of the CDR3 is TGTGCCAGCAGCTTGAACACCATAGGAAACACCATATATTTT.

V usage is TRBV29-1 and J usage is TRBJ2-1, with D possibly being TRBD1 or TRBD2 (5 bases each). Germline V lookup: CDR1 SQVTM, CDR2 ANQGSEA. CDR3 length: 16 residues. Trimming stripped 2 bases from V and 9 bases from J, with 23 bases between. CDR3 loop: CSVEFIPAGWDGEQFF. The CDR3 nucleotides read TGCAGCGTTGAATTTATTCCAGCTGGGTGGGACGGTGAGCAGTTCTTC.

The sample holds one count of this clone. The genes are TRBV18 and TRBJ1-1, with 9 bases identical to TRBD1. This CDR3 region has 14 residues. Germline loops: CDR1 KGHSH, CDR2 LQKENI. V was clipped by 4 bases and J by 3 bases; unmatched bases: 3. The CDR3, as DNA: TGTGCCAGCTCACTTAGGACAGGGGACACTGAAGCTTTCTTT. This encodes CASSLRTGDTEAFF. Full variable domain (outside the CDR3, taken from reference TRBV18 and TRBJ1-1): NAGVMQNPRHLVRRRGQEARLRCSPMKGHSHVYWYRQLPEEGLKFMVYLQKENIIDESGMPKERFSAEFPKEGPSILRIQQVVRGDSAAYFCASSLRTGDTEAFFGQGTRLTVV.

This sequence joins TRBV9 and TRBJ1-2; D gene ambiguous. CDR1 and CDR2 from the germline V gene are SGDLS and YYNGEE. The CDR3 extends over 11 amino acids. V lost 8 bases and J lost 6, with 11 bases in between. CDR3 DNA sequence: TGTGCCAGTACCGGGAACGATGGCTACACCTTC. Its protein product is CASTGNDGYTF. Based on the CDR3 plus reference TRBV9 and TRBJ1-2, the full variable domain is DSGVTQTPKHLITATGQRVTLRCSPRSGDLSVYWYQQSLDQGLQFLIQYYNGEERAKGNILERFSAQQFPDLHSELNLSSLELGDSALYFCASTGNDGYTFGSGTRLTVV.